A single sample is the source of the 11 T cell receptor beta chains below, sequenced in a study of blood T cells in healthy people across ages. The use of a sample-barcoded 5' primer and a J-beta primer mix characterized a second PCR of about 7 to 12 cycles. TCRdb re-analysed the 5' RACE reads in MiXCR, keeping a single row per CDR3 protein. Among about 1,800,000 distinct CDR3 sequences listed, over 25% were seen once. Sequenced input: blood. Every receptor here comes from a woman aged 25 to 39 in good health.

V gene TRBV20-1 combines with J gene TRBJ2-3; either TRBD1 or TRBD2 may fit D (5 bases each). Germline assignment: CDR1 DFQATT and CDR2 SNEGSKA (reference sequence). This CDR3 has 17 amino acids. This chain's CDR3 is CSARGGGPQYNTDTQYF. For the CDR3, the DNA is TGCAGCGCAAGAGGTGGGGGACCACAATATAACACAGATACGCAGTATTTT.

This clonotype was counted ten times or more. This chain uses TRBV27 with TRBJ2-7; 7 nucleotides align to TRBD1. The CDR3 has 15 amino acids. In germline, CDR1 is MNHEY, CDR2 SMNVEV (reference sequence). Germline trimming cut 6 bases from V and 1 base from J; bases unmatched to any gene: 9. CDR3 in DNA: TGTGCCAGCAGAAGCCCCGGGACAGAGTCCTACGAGCAGTACTTC. Protein product: CASRSPGTESYEQYF.

This chain joins TRBV6-1 and TRBJ2-2; 7 positions match TRBD1. The CDR3 spans 14 residues. CDR1 MNHNS and CDR2 SASEGT come from the germline V gene. Trimming removed 6 bases from V and 4 bases from J; junction bases left unmatched: 5. The CDR3 protein is CASRQGVVTGELFF. The DNA of the CDR3 is TGTGCCAGCAGGCAGGGGGTGGTCACCGGGGAGCTGTTTTTT.

Notes on this clonotype: The CDR3 carries no conserved terminal phenylalanine or tryptophan, so it likely arises from a read error. The chain joins TRBV20-1 to TRBJ2-1, with 9 bases that match TRBD2. Looked up from germline, CDR1 is DFQATT and CDR2 is SNEGSKA (reference sequence). The CDR3 is made up of 16 amino acids. V was pared by 1 base and J by 0 bases, with 4 bases of the junction left unmatched. The DNA for the CDR3 is TGCAGTGCTAGAGGACTAGCGGAGTACTCCTACAATGAGCAGTTCTTA. Translated, it gives CSARGLAEYSYNEQFL.

The chain combines TRBV20-1 with TRBJ2-7, with a possible D match to TRBD1 (7 bases). The V gene lost 1 base and the J gene lost 4 bases, with 11 bases spanning the gap. Per the germline V gene, CDR1 is DFQATT and CDR2 is SNEGSKA (reference sequence). The CDR3 is made up of 13 amino acids. The CDR3 protein is CSARGGTEYEQYF. CDR3 bases: TGCAGTGCTAGAGGCGGGACAGAATACGAGCAGTACTTC.

This rearrangement joins TRBV28 to TRBJ2-1, with no clear D. Germline lookup yields CDR1 MDHEN and CDR2 SYDVKM. This CDR3 is built from 15 residues. V lost 10 bases and J lost 0, with 16 bases in between. CDR3 in DNA: TGTGCCACTACTTTTCTGCGCGCCTCCTACAATGAGCAGTTCTTC. This gives the protein CATTFLRASYNEQFF.

The chain is built from TRBV11-2 and TRBJ2-3; D is unclear. Germline values: CDR1 SGHAT, CDR2 FQNNGV. The V end was cut by 6 bases, the J end by 0 bases, with 13 bases between. CDR3 length equals 15 residues. CDR3 sequence reads: CASSPQRLSTDTQYF. In DNA, the CDR3 is TGTGCCAGCAGTCCGCAAAGACTTAGCACAGATACGCAGTATTTT.

As to this clonotype: A read error is possible here, since a much larger clone lies one base away. The gene calls are TRBV20-1 and TRBJ2-7; 8 positions match TRBD2. After removal of 5 bases from V and 8 bases from J, the junction contained 17 bases not matched to a gene. The CDR3 runs 15 residues. Germline V gives CDR1 DFQATT, CDR2 SNEGSKA (reference sequence). Written as DNA, the CDR3 is TGCAGTGCTGGAACCCCAGCGGGGGCCGTGGTTAAGCAGTACTTC. It codes for CSAGTPAGAVVKQYF.

V is TRBV7-2 and J is TRBJ1-4; no clear D. The CDR3 consists of 14 residues. Germline V gives CDR1 SGHTA, CDR2 FQGNSA. V was cut by 4 bases and J by 5 bases, with 11 bases left in between. CDR3 residues: CASSYIDGNEKLFF. The CDR3 DNA is TGTGCCAGCAGCTACATTGACGGAAATGAAAAACTGTTTTTT.

This clonotype was recorded at least ten times. In DNA, the CDR3 is TGCAGCGGACAGGAGGGCTCCTACGAGCAGTACTTC. It encodes CSGQEGSYEQYF. This chain uses TRBV20-1 with TRBJ2-7, with TRBD1 as a possible D gene (7 bases). Germline V gives CDR1 DFQATT, CDR2 SNEGSKA (reference sequence). This CDR3 is 12 amino acids long.

The chain is built from TRBV13 and TRBJ1-1; no clear D. Trimming removed 3 bases from V and 1 base from J, with 6 bases in between. CDR1 and CDR2 from the germline V gene are PRHDT and FYEKMQ (reference sequence). The CDR3 sequence is 13 residues long. CDR3: CASSFFRNTEAFF. CDR3 sequence (DNA): TGTGCCAGCAGCTTTTTCAGGAACACTGAAGCTTTCTTT.